The 5 T cell receptor beta chains reported below all come from one sample, sequenced in a study of shared clonotypes between healthy human individuals. CD45RO-negative CD8 cells positively selected for CCR7 made up the naive population, which excluded terminally differentiated effector memory CD45RA+ cells. The protocol was immunoSEQ multiplex PCR, while the TCRdb copy is restricted to in-frame clones and leaves out a portion. The table records 660,000 or so clones, approximately 96% of them present only once. The sequenced material came from naive CD8+ T cells sorted from blood. These receptors came from a woman younger than 45 in good health.

V is TRBV5-6 and J is TRBJ2-5; no clear D. The CDR3 covers 15 residues. Germline V CDR1 and CDR2: SGHDT, YYEEEE. Trimming took 4 bases from V and 2 from J, leaving 15 bases between them. DNA of the CDR3: TGTGCCAGCAGCCCCCCCGGCCAACCTCAAGAGACCCAGTACTTC. Protein: CASSPPGQPQETQYF.

The gene calls are TRBV15 and TRBJ2-7; possibly TRBD1 or TRBD2 for D (7 bases each). The length of the CDR3 is 20 residues. Trimming cost V 0 bases and J 5 bases, with 29 bases left between them. Germline V lookup: CDR1 LNHNV, CDR2 YYDKDF (reference sequence). The CDR3 nucleotides read TGTGCCACCAGCAGAGATCTGGTAGGGACAGTCGGGACTATCGGCGACGAGCAGTACTTC. Translation gives CATSRDLVGTVGTIGDEQYF.

In its sample, this clone was seen once. This chain links TRBV28 with TRBJ2-3; a possible D gene is TRBD2 (6 bases). V was shortened by 1 base and J by 3 bases, with 11 bases between the two germline ends. Germline loops: CDR1 MDHEN, CDR2 SYDVKM. The CDR3 spans 15 residues. CDR3 region: CASSLYLALTDTQYF. The CDR3 DNA sequence: TGTGCCAGCAGTTTATACCTAGCGTTGACAGATACGCAGTATTTT.

The CDR3 DNA is TGCAGTTTAACCGGGCGGGGCACCTACAATGAGCAGTTCTTC. Residues: CSLTGRGTYNEQFF. The chain has TRBV29-1 and TRBJ2-1; the D gene is possibly TRBD2 (6 bases). CDR1 is SQVTM and CDR2 is ANQGSEA in the germline V gene. The CDR3 consists of 14 residues.

For this clone: The sample holds other DNA sequences that translate to the same CDR3. CDR3 residues: CASSLWGGGQPQHF. The DNA of the CDR3 is TGTGCCAGCAGCTTATGGGGGGGTGGACAGCCCCAGCATTTT. The chain is built from TRBV5-6 and TRBJ1-5, with D perhaps matching TRBD1 (5 bases). The CDR3 spans 14 residues. Trimming stripped 2 bases from V and 7 bases from J, with 13 bases between. Germline-derived CDR1 and CDR2 are SGHDT and YYEEEE. Using reference TRBV5-6 and TRBJ1-5 for the parts outside the CDR3, the full variable domain is DAGVTQSPTHLIKTRGQQVTLRCSPKSGHDTVSWYQQALGQGPQFIFQYYEEEERQRGNFPDRFSGHQFPNYSSELNVNALLLGDSALYLCASSLWGGGQPQHFGDGTRLSIL.